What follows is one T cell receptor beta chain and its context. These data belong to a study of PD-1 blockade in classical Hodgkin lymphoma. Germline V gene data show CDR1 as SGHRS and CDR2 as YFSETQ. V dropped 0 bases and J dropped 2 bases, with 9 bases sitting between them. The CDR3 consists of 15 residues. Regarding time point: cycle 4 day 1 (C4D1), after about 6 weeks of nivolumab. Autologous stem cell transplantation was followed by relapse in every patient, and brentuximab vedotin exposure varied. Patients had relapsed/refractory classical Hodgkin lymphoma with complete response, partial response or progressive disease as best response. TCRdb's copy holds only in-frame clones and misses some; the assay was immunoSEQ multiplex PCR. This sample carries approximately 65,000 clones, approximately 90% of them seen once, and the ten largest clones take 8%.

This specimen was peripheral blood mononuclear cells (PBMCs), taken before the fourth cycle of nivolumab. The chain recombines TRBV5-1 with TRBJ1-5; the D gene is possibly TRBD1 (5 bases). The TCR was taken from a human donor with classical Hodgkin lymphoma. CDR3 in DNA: TGCGCCAGCAGCTTGGCCGGAGGGGGCAATCAGCCCCAGCATTTT. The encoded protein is CASSLAGGGNQPQHF.